This is a list of T cell receptor beta chains from one sample in a study of T cell responses to AZD1222 COVID-19 vaccine. Some clones are missing from TCRdb's copy, which holds only in-frame ones; the method was immunoSEQ multiplex PCR. Here the sample spans tens of thousands of clones, roughly 89% being singletons. This material consisted of peripheral blood, taken 28 days after the second AZD1222 dose. These receptors originate from an adult who received the AZD1222 COVID-19 vaccine. CDR3s include the opening cysteine and the closing phenylalanine or tryptophan. A D gene is named only where the DNA matches it firmly. Some rows have no size entry. The others give once, few or many, or a class for an expanded clone.

V	J	D	size	length	CDR3	DNA
TRBV6-5	TRBJ1-6	NA	NA	15	CASRWDGLSNSPLHF	TGTGCCAGCAGGTGGGACGGCCTATCCAATTCACCCCTCCACTTT
TRBV5-8	TRBJ1-1	NA	NA	15	CASSLVGVSGSEAFF	TGTGCCAGCAGCTTGGTAGGAGTCAGCGGATCCGAAGCTTTCTTT
TRBV5-1	TRBJ2-3	TRBD2	NA	17	CASSAFLAGGTRDTQYF	TGCGCCAGCAGCGCTTTCCTAGCGGGAGGGACCCGGGATACGCAGTATTTT
TRBV5-4	TRBJ1-6	NA	NA	14	CASSLGQGFSPLHF	TGTGCCAGCAGCTTGGGTCAGGGGTTTTCACCCCTCCACTTT
TRBV2	TRBJ2-3	TRBD2	NA	14	CASKGLAYIITQYF	TGTGCCAGCAAAGGACTAGCGTACATCATTACGCAGTATTTT
TRBV5-1	TRBJ2-2	TRBD2	NA	17	CASSLEASGVTTGELFF	TGCGCCAGCAGCTTGGAGGCTAGCGGGGTCACCACCGGGGAGCTGTTTTTT
TRBV9	TRBJ1-6	NA	NA	13	CASSSSQVSPLHF	TGTGCCAGCAGCTCGTCACAGGTTTCACCCCTCCACTTT
TRBV7-3	TRBJ2-3	NA	NA	15	CASSALLGRTDTQYF	TGTGCCAGCAGCGCCCTTTTGGGACGCACAGATACGCAGTATTTT
TRBV5-1	TRBJ2-1	TRBD2	NA	16	CASSSTTGTSFNEQFF	TGCGCCAGCAGCTCCACCACCGGGACTAGCTTCAATGAGCAGTTCTTC
TRBV6-2/TRBV6-3	TRBJ2-3	TRBD2	few	17	CASSGLAGGRGTDTQYF	TGTGCCAGCAGTGGACTAGCGGGGGGCCGAGGCACAGATACGCAGTATTTT
TRBV2	TRBJ2-2	TRBD1	NA	15	CASKKGQANTGELFF	TGTGCCAGCAAAAAGGGACAGGCGAACACCGGGGAGCTGTTTTTT
TRBV30	TRBJ2-3	NA	NA	15	CAWSVRTSRPDTQYF	TGTGCCTGGAGTGTACGGACTTCCCGCCCGGATACGCAGTATTTT
TRBV7-3	TRBJ1-6	NA	NA	15	CASSFEGGYNSPLHF	TGTGCCAGCAGCTTCGAGGGCGGGTATAATTCACCCCTCCACTTT
TRBV7-7	TRBJ2-7	TRBD1	NA	13	CASSTTGVAEQYF	TGTGCCAGCAGCACTACAGGGGTGGCCGAGCAGTACTTC
TRBV28	TRBJ2-3	NA	NA	18	CASSFTWSGMRGTDTQYF	TGTGCCAGCAGTTTTACCTGGTCAGGGATGAGGGGCACAGATACGCAGTATTTT
TRBV13	TRBJ2-4	NA	NA	16	CASSLGPGVAKNIQYF	TGTGCCAGCAGCTTAGGTCCCGGGGTAGCCAAAAACATTCAGTACTTC